These 30 T cell receptor beta chains were all obtained from the same sample, sequenced in a study of blood T cell repertoires in COVID-19. The assay was immunoSEQ multiplex PCR, and TCRdb's table has in-frame clones only and misses some. The data contain approximately 15,000 clones, around 73% of them seen just once; the ten biggest clones take up 9.7%. The specimen was peripheral blood. The origin of the receptors is a man aged 65 to 79 with acute or convalescent COVID-19.

The genes are TRBV6-6 and TRBJ2-3; 8 bases map to TRBD2. After removal of 7 bases from V and 4 bases from J, the junction contained 13 bases not matched to a gene. The CDR3 has 16 residues. CDR1 is MNHNY and CDR2 is SVGAGI in the germline V gene (reference sequence). CDR3 in DNA: TGTGCCAGCAACCCGAGTGCGAGCGGGGGCCCAGATACGCAGTATTTT. This codes for CASNPSASGGPDTQYF.

The gene calls are TRBV5-6 and TRBJ1-5; 8 bases match TRBD1. The CDR3 contains 15 residues. The V segment lost 5 bases and the J segment 4 bases; nucleotides outside the gene matches: 8. The germline CDR1 and CDR2 sequences are SGHDT and YYEEEE. The CDR3 bases are TGTGCCAGCAGAAAACAGGGGGGGAAAAATCAGCCCCAGCATTTT. This codes for CASRKQGGKNQPQHF.

This chain joins TRBV10-2 and TRBJ1-5; TRBD1 agrees at 12 bases. J gave up 6 bases and V 8 bases, and 5 bases lay outside the gene matches. Germline loops: CDR1 WSHSY, CDR2 SAAADI. The CDR3 has 14 residues. The CDR3 reads CASWGQGALQPQHF. The CDR3 DNA is TGCGCCAGCTGGGGACAGGGGGCTCTTCAGCCCCAGCATTTT.

This chain joins TRBV30 and TRBJ2-5; D might be TRBD2 (5 bases). V lost 2 bases and J lost 5, with 12 bases in between. Germline CDR1 reads GTSNPN; CDR2 reads SVGIG (reference sequence). CDR3 size: 13 residues. CDR3 coding DNA: TGTGCCTGGAGTCTTACTAGATGGGAGACCCAGTACTTC. Protein: CAWSLTRWETQYF. Full variable domain (rest looked up from reference TRBV30 and TRBJ2-5): SQTIHQWPATLVQPVGSPLSLECTVEGTSNPNLYWYRQAAGRGLQLLFYSVGIGQISSEVPQNLSASRPQDRQFILSSKKLLLSDSGFYLCAWSLTRWETQYFGPGTRLLVL.

The rearrangement joins TRBV6-2 or TRBV6-3 to TRBJ2-7; D might be TRBD1 (5 bases). Trimming removed 6 bases from V and 7 bases from J, with 19 bases in between. The CDR3 contains 14 residues. Germline CDR1 MNHEY, CDR2 SVGEGT. CDR3 sequence: CASSPTESTSEQYF. CDR3 DNA sequence: TGTGCCAGCAGCCCGACAGAAAGTACGTCGGAGCAGTACTTC.

This clone showed up just a few times. The V gene is TRBV30, the J gene TRBJ2-1; TRBD2 matches at 11 bases. The germline CDR1 and CDR2 sequences are GTSNPN and SVGIG (reference sequence). V trimming: 7 bases; J trimming: 9 bases; junction bases outside the gene matches: 2. The CDR3 sequence is 11 residues long. CDR3 coding DNA: TGTGCCTACGGACTAGCGGGTGAGCAGTTCTTC. Its translation: CAYGLAGEQFF.

This chain joins TRBV6-5 and TRBJ2-7; D call uncertain. CDR3 length: 14 residues. Germline V CDR1 and CDR2: MNHEY, SVGAGI. The ends were cut back, 2 bases at V and 0 bases at J, with 8 bases in the middle. CDR3 nucleotides: TGTGCCAGCAGTTACGCGTTCGACTCCTACGAGCAGTACTTC. It translates to CASSYAFDSYEQYF.

V usage is TRBV3-1 (or the pseudogene TRBV3-2) and J usage is TRBJ2-5; 10 positions agree with TRBD1. J was trimmed by 5 bases and V by 7 bases; bases with no gene match: 7. From germline, CDR1 is LGHDT and CDR2 YNNKEL (reference sequence). The length of the CDR3 is 14 residues. CDR3 sequence reads: CASTSGTGVETQYF. CDR3 sequence (DNA): TGTGCCAGCACCTCCGGGACAGGGGTTGAGACCCAGTACTTC.

The CDR3 sequence: CSVARRERGEQFF. The CDR3 DNA follows: TGCAGCGTTGCTCGGCGGGAGAGGGGTGAGCAGTTCTTC. J is TRBJ2-1 and V is TRBV29-1; 7 bases fit TRBD2. Germline values: CDR1 SQVTM, CDR2 ANQGSEA. V was clipped by 4 bases and J by 9 bases; unmatched bases: 9. The CDR3 has 13 residues.

This clone came up once. J is TRBJ2-3 and V is TRBV11-2; perhaps TRBD1 as D (5 bases). Germline CDR1 SGHAT, CDR2 FQNNGV. This CDR3 spans 13 amino acids. V was cut by 5 bases and J by 3 bases, with 9 bases left in between. CDR3 in amino acids: CASSVRETDTQYF. The CDR3 DNA sequence: TGTGCCAGCAGCGTCAGGGAAACAGATACGCAGTATTTT.

The gene calls are TRBV2 and TRBJ1-3; D remains unclear. V lost 5 bases, J lost 0 bases, and 14 bases lay in between. Germline CDR1 SNHLY, CDR2 FYNNEI. CDR3 size: 16 residues. CDR3 protein: CASSPLQSISGNTIYF. In DNA, the CDR3 is TGTGCCAGCAGTCCCCTGCAGTCCATCTCTGGAAACACCATATATTTT.

CDR3 bases: TGCGCCAGCAGCTTTTTAGGGGATAACACTGAAGCTTTCTTT. Translated: CASSFLGDNTEAFF. This rearrangement joins TRBV5-1 to TRBJ1-1; D is possibly TRBD1 (5 bases). Trimming took off 2 bases at V and 2 bases at J, with 10 bases between the two ends. CDR1 and CDR2 from the germline V gene are SGHRS and YFSETQ. The CDR3 covers 14 residues.

This clone occurred once. V and J are TRBV7-9 and TRBJ1-4; 8 bases are shared with TRBD1. The germline V gene encodes CDR1 SEHNR and CDR2 FQNEAQ (reference sequence). The CDR3 spans 14 residues. J gave up 8 bases and V 4 bases, and 6 bases lay outside the gene matches. Here the CDR3 DNA reads TGTGCCAGCAGCTCAAGGACAGGGTTGGAAAAACTGTTTTTT. Protein product: CASSSRTGLEKLFF.

The sample holds a few counts of this clone. This chain connects TRBV28 to TRBJ2-1; D is possibly TRBD2 (6 bases). Trimming removed 7 bases from V and 4 bases from J, with 17 bases in between. CDR1 and CDR2 (germline): MDHEN, SYDVKM. The CDR3 loop spans 15 amino acids. CDR3 in amino acids: CASTYRDSKYNEQFF. For the CDR3, the DNA is TGTGCCAGCACCTACCGGGACTCCAAATACAATGAGCAGTTCTTC.

This clone occurred a few times. The chain is built from TRBV5-1 and TRBJ1-2; D call uncertain. Germline V CDR1 and CDR2: SGHRS, YFSETQ. The V end lost 5 bases, the J end lost 6 bases, and 14 bases lay between the germline ends. The CDR3 is made up of 13 amino acids. CDR3 nucleotides: TGCGCCAGCAGGGGAGGCCTTACTGATGGCTACACCTTC. Protein product: CASRGGLTDGYTF.

The chain couples TRBV6-4 to TRBJ2-1; 11 nucleotides align to TRBD2. The CDR3 loop spans 17 amino acids. The germline V gene has CDR1 MRHNA and CDR2 SNTAGT. Trimming cost V 4 bases and J 4 bases; bases outside gene matches: 9. The DNA of the CDR3 is TGTGCCAGCAGTGGAGGGCCTAGCGGGAGGAGTTACAATGAGCAGTTCTTC. Its translation is CASSGGPSGRSYNEQFF.

V gene TRBV29-1 combines with J gene TRBJ1-1; 8 positions match TRBD1. The V segment lost 4 bases and the J segment 1 base; nucleotides outside the gene matches: 5. CDR3 length: 14 amino acids. Germline lookup yields CDR1 SQVTM and CDR2 ANQGSEA. The CDR3 DNA follows: TGCAGCGTTGCGAACAGGGGGTGGAACACTGAAGCTTTCTTT. Translating it yields CSVANRGWNTEAFF. The variable domain in full, with the rest retrieved from reference TRBV29-1 and TRBJ1-1, is SAVISQKPSRDICQRGTSLTIQCQVDSQVTMMFWYRQQPGQSLTLIATANQGSEATYESGFVIDKFPISRPNLTFSTLTVSNMSPEDSSIYLCSVANRGWNTEAFFGQGTRLTVV.

The chain links TRBV6-5 to TRBJ2-5; no clear D. Germline CDR1 is MNHEY and CDR2 is SVGAGI. The CDR3 has 13 residues. Trimming left V 6 bases short and J 7 bases short, with 15 bases between. The CDR3, as DNA: TGTGCCAGCAGCCTCGGCTATTCGGGGACCCAGTACTTC. It is translated as CASSLGYSGTQYF.

This clone occurred once. The rearrangement joins TRBV19 to TRBJ1-1; TRBD1 matches 8 bases. V gave up 3 bases and J gave up 1 base; unmatched junction bases: 10. The germline V gene encodes CDR1 LNHDA and CDR2 SQIVND (reference sequence). The CDR3 length is 17 residues. CDR3 nucleotide sequence: TGTGCCAGTAGTATCGGTTCTCAGGGGGCTCGGAACACTGAAGCTTTCTTT. Its translation is CASSIGSQGARNTEAFF. Using reference TRBV19 and TRBJ1-1 for the parts outside the CDR3, the full variable domain is DGGITQSPKYLFRKEGQNVTLSCEQNLNHDAMYWYRQDPGQGLRLIYYSQIVNDFQKGDIAEGYSVSREKKESFPLTVTSAQKNPTAFYLCASSIGSQGARNTEAFFGQGTRLTVV.

The chain recombines TRBV28 with TRBJ2-5; no reliable D call. Per germline, CDR1 MDHEN and CDR2 SYDVKM. Trimming pared 9 bases from V and 6 bases from J, leaving 23 bases between. This CDR3 is 15 amino acids long. The CDR3 here is CASSIFLGVRKTQYF. DNA of the CDR3: TGTGCCAGTAGTATATTTCTAGGTGTGAGAAAGACCCAGTACTTC.

J is TRBJ2-4 and V is TRBV29-1; tentatively, D is TRBD2 (5 bases). The CDR3 spans 13 residues. Germline CDR1 SQVTM, CDR2 ANQGSEA. V shed 4 bases and J shed 10 bases, with 17 bases lying between them. The CDR3 coding sequence is TGCAGCGTTGTTAATGCGAGGGATTGGATTCAGTACTTC. Translation: CSVVNARDWIQYF.

This clone was seen a few times. The V gene is TRBV6-2 or TRBV6-3, the J gene TRBJ1-1, with a weak D call TRBD1 (6 bases). Per the germline V gene, CDR1 is MNHEY and CDR2 is SVGEGT. The CDR3 runs to 12 residues. V lost 4 bases, J lost 11 bases, and 14 bases lay in between. The CDR3 coding sequence is TGTGCCAGCAGTTCCCCCCAGCAGGGGGCTTTCTTT. Residues: CASSSPQQGAFF.

The chain couples TRBV30 to TRBJ2-1, with TRBD1 matching over 9 bases. The length of the CDR3 is 18 residues. Looked up from germline, CDR1 is GTSNPN and CDR2 is SVGIG (reference sequence). V gave up 4 bases and J gave up 0 bases; unmatched junction bases: 13. CDR3 in DNA: TGTGCCTGGAAACCGGGACAGGGATGGGGGTCCTCCTACAATGAGCAGTTCTTC. This gives the protein CAWKPGQGWGSSYNEQFF. Together with reference TRBV30 and TRBJ2-1, the CDR3 gives the full variable domain: SQTIHQWPATLVQPVGSPLSLECTVEGTSNPNLYWYRQAAGRGLQLLFYSVGIGQISSEVPQNLSASRPQDRQFILSSKKLLLSDSGFYLCAWKPGQGWGSSYNEQFFGPGTRLTVL.

V usage is TRBV28 and J usage is TRBJ2-7; tentatively, D is TRBD2 (5 bases). V dropped 5 bases and J dropped 2 bases, with 16 bases sitting between them. The germline CDR1 and CDR2 sequences are MDHEN and SYDVKM. The CDR3 covers 15 residues. CDR3 in DNA: TGTGCCAGCAGTCGATCAGGAGGAGCCGCCTACGAGCAGTACTTC. Amino acids: CASSRSGGAAYEQYF.

The V gene is TRBV20-1, the J gene TRBJ1-5; 7 bases are shared with TRBD1. V dropped 6 bases and J dropped 6; count of bases not matched to a gene: 2. This CDR3 comprises 11 residues. In germline, CDR1 is DFQATT, CDR2 SNEGSKA (reference sequence). CDR3 in DNA: TGCAGTGCCCAGGGGGTTCAGCCCCAGCATTTT. Amino acids: CSAQGVQPQHF.

This chain links TRBV24-1 with TRBJ2-7, with a tentative D call TRBD2 (5 bases). The V gene's germline CDR1 is KGHDR and CDR2 SFDVKD. This CDR3 region has 15 residues. Trimming pared 3 bases from V and 9 bases from J, leaving 20 bases between. The CDR3 DNA is TGTGCCACCAGTGATCCGAAGACTACGACCCTAGTGCAGTACTTC. This translates into CATSDPKTTTLVQYF.

The chain combines TRBV27 with TRBJ1-5; D not resolved. Germline-derived CDR1 and CDR2 are MNHEY and SMNVEV (reference sequence). With 2 bases removed from V and 1 base from J, the gap between germline ends came to 9 bases. This CDR3 is built from 15 residues. The CDR3 spells CASSLEPKSNQPQHF. CDR3 DNA: TGTGCCAGCAGTTTAGAGCCGAAGAGCAATCAGCCCCAGCATTTT.

The chain uses TRBV7-9 and TRBJ2-5; D is unresolved. V gave up 0 bases and J gave up 5 bases, with 16 bases separating them. In germline, CDR1 is SEHNR, CDR2 FQNEAQ (reference sequence). The length of the CDR3 is 16 residues. The CDR3 DNA follows: TGTGCCAGCAGCTTAGCTGTTAATGTTAGTCGGGAGACCCAGTACTTC. Its protein product is CASSLAVNVSRETQYF.

The chain joins TRBV27 to TRBJ2-1, with TRBD2 matching over 7 bases. This CDR3 is 14 amino acids long. Germline V CDR1 and CDR2: MNHEY, SMNVEV (reference sequence). V lost 6 bases, J lost 3 bases, and 5 bases stayed unmatched. The CDR3: CASRPRGNYNEQFF. The CDR3 nucleotides read TGTGCCAGCAGGCCGCGGGGGAACTACAATGAGCAGTTCTTC.

The J gene is TRBJ1-1, the V gene TRBV10-1, with D perhaps TRBD1 (6 bases). CDR3 length equals 14 residues. Trimming removed 6 bases at V and 0 bases at J, with 11 bases between. Germline V CDR1 and CDR2: WNHNN, SYGVQD (reference sequence). Here the CDR3 DNA reads TGCGCCAGCAGCCGGGACATCCTGAACACTGAAGCTTTCTTT. It codes for CASSRDILNTEAFF.